This TCR beta chain was recorded in a study of T-cell reconstitution after alpha-beta-depleted transplantation in children. Study results and caveats: Newly produced T cells mostly accounted for T-cell counts and diversity one year post-transplant. Alpha-beta T cells present about two months after transplant were reported to originate from several hundred expanded graft clones. Some patients' high day-60 TCRbeta diversity was traced to surviving recipient T cells and thymic progenitors.

CDR3 length: 16 amino acids. V was trimmed by 3 bases and J by 4 bases, leaving 13 bases between them. TCRbeta library preparation incorporated unique molecular identifiers. TCRdb re-analysed the PCR reads in MiXCR, keeping a single row per CDR3 protein. The table records around 580,000 distinct CDR3 sequences, 20% to 25% of them present only once. About this clonotype itself: Its target is unknown.

The chain uses TRBV12-3 or TRBV12-4 and TRBJ2-6; D may be TRBD1 (6 bases). Material: PBMCs, mostly from graft donor cells, obtained 360 days after TCRalphabeta/CD19-depleted stem cell transplant. The receptor was derived from a boy under three years old who had a stem cell transplant for acute myeloid leukemia, so the T cells may come from the graft donor. CDR3 in amino acids: CASSFPTGQGANVLTF. The CDR3 DNA reads as TGTGCCAGCAGTTTCCCAACAGGGCAAGGGGCCAACGTCCTGACTTTC.